This T cell receptor beta chain is from a study of blood T cell repertoires in COVID-19. CDR1 and CDR2 (germline): MNHEY, SVGAGI. V shed 6 bases and J 9 bases; nucleotides not matched to a gene: 5. The CDR3 has 14 amino acids. Original processing notes: Estimates of nucleated cell counts were drawn from the amplification of reference gene primers. TCRdb keeps only in-frame clones here, not all; method: immunoSEQ multiplex PCR. The V and J calls and clone size come from that table; D and trimming were worked out from the DNA. Seen here are more than 200,000 clones, 75% to 90% observed once, and the top ten hold approximately 30%.

The J gene is TRBJ1-6, the V gene TRBV6-5; 10 bases align to TRBD1. The sequenced material came from peripheral blood. This TCR was sampled from a man between 40 and 49 years old with acute or convalescent COVID-19. In nucleotides, the CDR3 is TGTGCCAGCAGCCGGGACAGGGGCATTTCACCCCTCCACTTT. It yields the protein CASSRDRGISPLHF.